The rows below give T cell receptor beta chains drawn from one sample of a study of OX40 agonist ivuxolimab in advanced cancers. The table came from immunoSEQ multiplex PCR; TCRdb's copy has only in-frame clones and leaves some out. The profile shows tens of thousands of clones, about 84% of them singletons. The sample was CD4+ or CD8+ T cells sorted from blood, taken in a trial of the OX40 agonist ivuxolimab. All receptors derive from an adult with an advanced solid tumor such as melanoma, head and neck, liver or kidney cancer. CDR3s include the opening cysteine and the closing phenylalanine or tryptophan. D genes are given only for firm matches. Expanded clones are given a class, and other clones once, few, many or no size at all.

many | TRBJ2-1 | TRBD1 | TRBV6-6 | TGTGCCAGCAGTCTGACAGGGGATGAGCAGTTCTTC | CASSLTGDEQFF
- | TRBJ2-5 | TRBD2 | TRBV5-4 | TGTGCCAGCAGCTTGGGTCTAGCGGGAGGACAAGAGCAGTACTTC | CASSLGLAGGQEQYF
- | TRBJ2-3 | - | TRBV29-1 | TGCAGCGCCCCTCGCCCGCCGGGCACAGATACGCAGTATTTT | CSAPRPPGTDTQYF
- | TRBJ1-5 | TRBD1 | TRBV19 | TGTGCCAGTACCGACCACAGGGGGAGTCAGCCCCAGCATTTT | CASTDHRGSQPQHF
- | TRBJ1-1 | - | TRBV7-9 | TGTGCCAGCAGCTCCAGAGGCGGCGGAGGATTCACTGAAGCTTTCTTT | CASSSRGGGGFTEAFF
- | TRBJ1-5 | - | TRBV27 | TGTGCCAGCAGTTTGGGCGGATATAGCAATCAGCCCCAGCATTTT | CASSLGGYSNQPQHF
few | TRBJ1-6 | TRBD1 | TRBV2 | TGTGCCAGCAGGGGACAGGGAGGCCTAGCACCCCTCCACTTT | CASRGQGGLAPLHF
once | TRBJ1-5 | TRBD1 | TRBV6-1 | TGTGCCAGCAGCATGGGGCAGGGGGAGAGTCAGCCCCAGCATTTT | CASSMGQGESQPQHF
- | TRBJ2-5 | TRBD2 | TRBV27 | TGTGCCAGCAGTCAGACTAGCGGGGACCAAGAGACCCAGTACTTC | CASSQTSGDQETQYF
- | TRBJ2-7 | - | TRBV7-2 | TGTGCCAGCAGCTTAGAGGCGAGATCAGAGCAGTACTTC | CASSLEARSEQYF
- | TRBJ2-3 | - | TRBV5-1 | TGCGCCAGCAGCCAGGGGGGCACCACAGATACGCAGTATTTT | CASSQGGTTDTQYF
- | TRBJ2-2 | - | TRBV27 | TGTGCCAGCAGCTACCGGGGAACTGTAGATGAGGAGCTGTTTTTT | CASSYRGTVDEELFF
- | TRBJ1-4 | TRBD1 | TRBV2 | TGTGCCAGCAGCCAGGGGACAGGGGGCCATGAAAAACTGTTTTTT | CASSQGTGGHEKLFF
- | TRBJ1-4 | - | TRBV27 | TGTGCCAGCCGCTTCGGCAGAGGGAGAGGAACTAATGAAAAACTGTTTTTT | CASRFGRGRGTNEKLFF
- | TRBJ1-1 | - | TRBV5-1 | TGCGCCAGCAGCTTGGAATCCCACTTTGGCACTGAAGCTTTCTTT | CASSLESHFGTEAFF
- | TRBJ1-6 | - | TRBV5-6 | TGTGCCAGCAGCAAACCGACAGGCCTTAATTCACCCCTCCACTTT | CASSKPTGLNSPLHF
once | TRBJ2-7 | - | TRBV30 | TGTGCCTGGAGTGTACGGGCGGGCGAGCAGTACTTC | CAWSVRAGEQYF
- | TRBJ1-1 | - | TRBV2 | TGTGCCAGCAATACAGGGAGGGCCACTGAAGCTTTCTTT | CASNTGRATEAFF
- | TRBJ2-3 | TRBD1 | TRBV15 | TGTGCCACCAGCAGAGGTCCCCCGGGACAGGTCGTTCCAGATACGCAGTATTTT | CATSRGPPGQVVPDTQYF
- | TRBJ2-1 | - | TRBV5-1 | TGCGCCAGCAGCGGGGGGTCGGGGTACAATGAGCAGTTCTTC | CASSGGSGYNEQFF
- | TRBJ2-7 | - | TRBV27 | TGTGCCAGCAGTTTACGGGATGACCTTGGGGAGCAGTACTTC | CASSLRDDLGEQYF
once | TRBJ1-5 | - | TRBV6-1 | TGTGCCAGCAGTGGAGGGGTCAATCAGCCCCAGCATTTT | CASSGGVNQPQHF
- | TRBJ1-2 | - | TRBV29-1 | TGCAGCGTATCCCGAGGAGACTATGGCTACACCTTC | CSVSRGDYGYTF